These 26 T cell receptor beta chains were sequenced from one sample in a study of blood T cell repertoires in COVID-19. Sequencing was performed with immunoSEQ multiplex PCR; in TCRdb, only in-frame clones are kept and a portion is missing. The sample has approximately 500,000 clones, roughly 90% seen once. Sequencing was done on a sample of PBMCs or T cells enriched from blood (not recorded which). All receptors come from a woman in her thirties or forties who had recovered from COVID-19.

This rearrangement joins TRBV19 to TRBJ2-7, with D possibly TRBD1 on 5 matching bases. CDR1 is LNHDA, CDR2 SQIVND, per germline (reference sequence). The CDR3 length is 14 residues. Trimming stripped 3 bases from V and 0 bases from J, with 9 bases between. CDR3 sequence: CASSMIQGSYEQYF. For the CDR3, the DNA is TGTGCCAGTAGTATGATTCAGGGCTCCTACGAGCAGTACTTC.

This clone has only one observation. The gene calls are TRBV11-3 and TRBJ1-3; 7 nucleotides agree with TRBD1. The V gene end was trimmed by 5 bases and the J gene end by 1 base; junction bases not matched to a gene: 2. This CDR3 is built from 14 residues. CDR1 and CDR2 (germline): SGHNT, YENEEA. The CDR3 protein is CASSRGQSGNTIYF. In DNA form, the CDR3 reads TGTGCCAGCAGCAGGGGACAGTCTGGAAACACCATATATTTT.

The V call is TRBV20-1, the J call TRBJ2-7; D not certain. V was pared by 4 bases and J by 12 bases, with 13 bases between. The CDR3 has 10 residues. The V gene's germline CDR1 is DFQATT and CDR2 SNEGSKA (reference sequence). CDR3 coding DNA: TGCAGTGCTAAAAGCCCCTATCGGTACTTC. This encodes CSAKSPYRYF.

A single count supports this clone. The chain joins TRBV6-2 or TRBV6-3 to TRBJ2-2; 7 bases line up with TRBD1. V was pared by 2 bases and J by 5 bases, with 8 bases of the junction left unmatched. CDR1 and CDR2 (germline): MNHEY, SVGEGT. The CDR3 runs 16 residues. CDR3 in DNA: TGTGCCAGCAGTTACAGAGAGAGGGGGCGAACCGGGGAGCTGTTTTTT. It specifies CASSYRERGRTGELFF.

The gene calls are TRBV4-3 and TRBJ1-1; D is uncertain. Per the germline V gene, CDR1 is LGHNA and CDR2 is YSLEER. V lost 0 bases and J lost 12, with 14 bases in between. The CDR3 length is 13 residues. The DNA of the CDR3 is TGCGCCAGCAGCCAAGAAAGGCAGGCTTCAACTTTCTTT. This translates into CASSQERQASTFF.

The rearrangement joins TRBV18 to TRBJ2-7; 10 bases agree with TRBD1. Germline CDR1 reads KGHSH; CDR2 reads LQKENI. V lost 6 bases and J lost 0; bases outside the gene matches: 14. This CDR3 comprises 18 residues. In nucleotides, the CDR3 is TGTGCCAGCTCCCATTCCGGGGGCGGACAGGGGGACTCCTACGAGCAGTACTTC. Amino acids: CASSHSGGGQGDSYEQYF.

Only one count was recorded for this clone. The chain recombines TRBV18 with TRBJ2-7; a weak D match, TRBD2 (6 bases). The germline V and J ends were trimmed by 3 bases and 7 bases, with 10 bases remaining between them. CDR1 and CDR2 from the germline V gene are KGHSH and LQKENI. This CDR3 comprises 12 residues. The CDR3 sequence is CASSPRRGEQYF. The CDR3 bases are TGTGCCAGCTCACCGCGGAGGGGAGAGCAGTACTTC.

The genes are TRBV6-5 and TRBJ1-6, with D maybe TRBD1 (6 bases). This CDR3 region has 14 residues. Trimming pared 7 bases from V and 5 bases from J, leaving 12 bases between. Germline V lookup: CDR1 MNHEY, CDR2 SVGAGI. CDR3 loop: CASNPDRNNSPLHF. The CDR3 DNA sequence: TGTGCCAGCAACCCGGACAGAAATAATTCACCCCTCCACTTT.

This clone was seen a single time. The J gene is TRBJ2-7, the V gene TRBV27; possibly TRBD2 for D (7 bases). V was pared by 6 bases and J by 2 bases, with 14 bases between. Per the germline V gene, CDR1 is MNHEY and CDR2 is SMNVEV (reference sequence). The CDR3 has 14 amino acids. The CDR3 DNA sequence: TGTGCCAGCAGCCGGGGGGCCAGGGCCTACGAGCAGTACTTC. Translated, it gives CASSRGARAYEQYF.

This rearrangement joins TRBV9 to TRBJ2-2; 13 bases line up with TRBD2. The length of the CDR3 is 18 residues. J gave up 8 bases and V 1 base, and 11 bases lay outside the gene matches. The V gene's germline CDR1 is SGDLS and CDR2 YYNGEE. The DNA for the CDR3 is TGTGCCAGCAGCGTACACCAACTAGCGGGAGGGCCGACTGGGGAGCTGTTTTTT. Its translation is CASSVHQLAGGPTGELFF.

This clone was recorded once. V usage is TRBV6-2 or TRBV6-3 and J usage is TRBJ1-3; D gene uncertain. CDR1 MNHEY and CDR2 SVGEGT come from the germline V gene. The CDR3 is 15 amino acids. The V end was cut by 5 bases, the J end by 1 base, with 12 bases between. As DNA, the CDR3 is TGTGCCAGCAGTCGACATGTTCGGTCTGGAAACACCATATATTTT. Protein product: CASSRHVRSGNTIYF.

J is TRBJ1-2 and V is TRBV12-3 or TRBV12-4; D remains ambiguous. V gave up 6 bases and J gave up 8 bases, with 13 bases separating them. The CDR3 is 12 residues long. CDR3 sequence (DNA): TGTGCCAGCAGCGTCTCGGGTAGGGGCTACACCTTC. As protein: CASSVSGRGYTF.

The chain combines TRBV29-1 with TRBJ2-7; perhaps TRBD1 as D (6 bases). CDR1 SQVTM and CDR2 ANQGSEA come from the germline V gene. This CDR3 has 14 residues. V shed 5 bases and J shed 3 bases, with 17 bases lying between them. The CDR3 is CSVSTGQARYEQYF. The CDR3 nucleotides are TGCAGCGTTTCGACAGGCCAGGCCCGCTACGAGCAGTACTTC.

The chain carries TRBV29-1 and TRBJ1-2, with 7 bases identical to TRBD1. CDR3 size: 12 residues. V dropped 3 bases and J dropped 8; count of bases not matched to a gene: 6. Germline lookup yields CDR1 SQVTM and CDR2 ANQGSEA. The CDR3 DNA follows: TGCAGCGTTGAGATTACAGGGGTAGGCTACACCTTC. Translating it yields CSVEITGVGYTF.

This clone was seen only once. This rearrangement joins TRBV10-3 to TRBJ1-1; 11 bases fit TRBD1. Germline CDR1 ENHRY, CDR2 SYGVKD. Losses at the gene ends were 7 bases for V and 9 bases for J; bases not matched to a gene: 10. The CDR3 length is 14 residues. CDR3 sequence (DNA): TGTGCCATCACCCGCACGGACAGGGGGCGACAAGCTTTCTTT. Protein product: CAITRTDRGRQAFF.

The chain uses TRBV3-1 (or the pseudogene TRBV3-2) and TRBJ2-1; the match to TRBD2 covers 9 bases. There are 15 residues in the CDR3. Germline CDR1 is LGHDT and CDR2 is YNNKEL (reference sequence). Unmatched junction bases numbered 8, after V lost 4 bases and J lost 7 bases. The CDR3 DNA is TGTGCCAGCAGCCGGAGCGGGAGGTCGCGGAATGAGCAGTTCTTC. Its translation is CASSRSGRSRNEQFF.

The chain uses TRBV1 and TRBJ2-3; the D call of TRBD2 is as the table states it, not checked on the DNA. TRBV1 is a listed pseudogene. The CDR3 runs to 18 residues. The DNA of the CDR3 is TGCACCAGCAGCCAGGCATGGATTAAGCGGGTTAGCACAGATACGCAGTATTTT. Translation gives CTSSQAWIKRVSTDTQYF.

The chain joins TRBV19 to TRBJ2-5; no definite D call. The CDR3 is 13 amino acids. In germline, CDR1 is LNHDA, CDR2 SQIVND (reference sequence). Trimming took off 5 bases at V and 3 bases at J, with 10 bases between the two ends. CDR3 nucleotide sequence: TGTGCCAGTAGTGGATCAGACAAAGAGACCCAGTACTTC. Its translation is CASSGSDKETQYF.

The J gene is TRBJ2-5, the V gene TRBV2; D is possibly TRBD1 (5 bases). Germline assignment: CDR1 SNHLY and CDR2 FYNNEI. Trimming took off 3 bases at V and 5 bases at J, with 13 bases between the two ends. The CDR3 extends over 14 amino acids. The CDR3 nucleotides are TGTGCCAGCAGTGATGTTGTTGGGGCGGAGACCCAGTACTTC. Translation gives CASSDVVGAETQYF.

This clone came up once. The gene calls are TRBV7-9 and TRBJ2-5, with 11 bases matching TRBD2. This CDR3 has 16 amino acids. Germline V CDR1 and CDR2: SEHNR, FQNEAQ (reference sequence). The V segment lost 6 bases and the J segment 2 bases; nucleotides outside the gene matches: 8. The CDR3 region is CASRSGTSGTQETQYF. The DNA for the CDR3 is TGTGCCAGCAGATCCGGGACTAGCGGTACTCAAGAGACCCAGTACTTC.

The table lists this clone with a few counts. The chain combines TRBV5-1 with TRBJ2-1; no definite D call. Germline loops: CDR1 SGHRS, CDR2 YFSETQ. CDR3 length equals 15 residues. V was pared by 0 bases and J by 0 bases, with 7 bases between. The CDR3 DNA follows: TGCGCCAGCAGCTTGGGTCTGAGCTCCTACAATGAGCAGTTCTTC. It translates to CASSLGLSSYNEQFF.

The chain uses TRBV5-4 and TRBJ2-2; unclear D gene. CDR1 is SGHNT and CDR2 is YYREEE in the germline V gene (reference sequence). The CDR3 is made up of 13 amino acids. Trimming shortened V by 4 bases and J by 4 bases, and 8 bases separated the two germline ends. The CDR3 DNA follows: TGTGCCAGCAGCAAACTACCCACCGGGGAGCTGTTTTTT. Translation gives CASSKLPTGELFF. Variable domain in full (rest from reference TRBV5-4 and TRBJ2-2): ETGVTQSPTHLIKTRGQQVTLRCSSQSGHNTVSWYQQALGQGPQFIFQYYREEENGRGNFPPRFSGLQFPNYSSELNVNALELDDSALYLCASSKLPTGELFFGEGSRLTVL.

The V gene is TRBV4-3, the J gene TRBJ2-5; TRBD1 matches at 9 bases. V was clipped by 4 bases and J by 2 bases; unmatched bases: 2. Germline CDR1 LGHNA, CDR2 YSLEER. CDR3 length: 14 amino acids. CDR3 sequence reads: CASSPDRGQETQYF. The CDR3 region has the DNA TGCGCCAGCAGCCCGGACAGGGGTCAAGAGACCCAGTACTTC.

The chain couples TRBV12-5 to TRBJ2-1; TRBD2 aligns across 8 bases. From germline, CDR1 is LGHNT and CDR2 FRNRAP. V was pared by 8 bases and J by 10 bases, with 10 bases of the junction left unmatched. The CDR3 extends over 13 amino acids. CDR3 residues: CASRLLAGGEQFF. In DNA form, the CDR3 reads TGTGCTAGTCGGCTCCTAGCGGGTGGGGAGCAGTTCTTC. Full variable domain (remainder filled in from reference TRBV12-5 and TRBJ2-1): DARVTQTPRHKVTEMGQEVTMRCQPILGHNTVFWYRQTMMQGLELLAYFRNRAPLDDSGMPKDRFSAEMPDATLATLKIQPSEPRDSAVYFCASRLLAGGEQFFGPGTRLTVL.

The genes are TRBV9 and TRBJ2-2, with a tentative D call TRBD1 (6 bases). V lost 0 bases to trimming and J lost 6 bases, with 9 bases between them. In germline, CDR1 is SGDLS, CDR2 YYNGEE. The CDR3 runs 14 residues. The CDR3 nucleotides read TGTGCCAGCAGCGTAGTGGGACACTCCGGGGAGCTGTTTTTT. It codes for CASSVVGHSGELFF. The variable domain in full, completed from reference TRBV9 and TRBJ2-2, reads DSGVTQTPKHLITATGQRVTLRCSPRSGDLSVYWYQQSLDQGLQFLIQYYNGEERAKGNILERFSAQQFPDLHSELNLSSLELGDSALYFCASSVVGHSGELFFGEGSRLTVL.

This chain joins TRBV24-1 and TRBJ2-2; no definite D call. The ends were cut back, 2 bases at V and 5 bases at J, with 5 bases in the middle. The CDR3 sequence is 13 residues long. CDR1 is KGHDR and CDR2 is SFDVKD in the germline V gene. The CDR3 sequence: CATSDSLTGELFF. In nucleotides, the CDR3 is TGTGCCACCAGTGATTCCCTTACCGGGGAGCTGTTTTTT.